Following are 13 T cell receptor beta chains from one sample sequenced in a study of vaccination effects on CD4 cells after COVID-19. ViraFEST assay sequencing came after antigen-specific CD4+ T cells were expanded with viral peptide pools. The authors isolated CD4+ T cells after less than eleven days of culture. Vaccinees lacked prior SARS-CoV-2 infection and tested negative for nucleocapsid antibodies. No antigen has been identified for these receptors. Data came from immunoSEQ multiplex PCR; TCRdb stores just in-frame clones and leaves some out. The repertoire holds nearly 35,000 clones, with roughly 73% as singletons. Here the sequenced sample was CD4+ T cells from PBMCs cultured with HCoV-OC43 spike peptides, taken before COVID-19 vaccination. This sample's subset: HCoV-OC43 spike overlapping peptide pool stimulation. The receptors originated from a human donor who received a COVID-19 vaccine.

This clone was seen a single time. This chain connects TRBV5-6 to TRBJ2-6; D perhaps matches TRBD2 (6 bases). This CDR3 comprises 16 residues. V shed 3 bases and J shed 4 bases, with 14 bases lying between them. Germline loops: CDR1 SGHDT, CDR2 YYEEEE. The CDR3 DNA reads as TGTGCCAGCAGCTCCCTCCGGGGGACCGGGGCCAACGTCCTGACTTTC. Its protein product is CASSSLRGTGANVLTF.

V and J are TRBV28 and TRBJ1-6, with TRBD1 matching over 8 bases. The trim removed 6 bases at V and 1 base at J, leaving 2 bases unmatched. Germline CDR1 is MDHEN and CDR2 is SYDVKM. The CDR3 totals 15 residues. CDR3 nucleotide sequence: TGTGCCAGCAGCTACAGGGGGTCCTATAATTCACCCCTCCACTTT. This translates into CASSYRGSYNSPLHF.

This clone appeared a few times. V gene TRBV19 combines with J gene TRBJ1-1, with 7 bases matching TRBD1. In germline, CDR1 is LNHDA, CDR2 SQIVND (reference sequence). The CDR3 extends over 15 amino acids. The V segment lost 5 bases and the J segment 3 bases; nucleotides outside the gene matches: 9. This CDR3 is CASSPVDRRDTEAFF. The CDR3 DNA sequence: TGTGCCAGTAGTCCGGTGGACAGGCGGGACACTGAAGCTTTCTTT.

The CDR3 region is CASSSRQGREGYTF. The CDR3 DNA follows: TGTGCCAGCAGTTCGAGACAGGGTAGAGAGGGCTACACCTTC. The chain joins TRBV6-6 to TRBJ1-2; 7 nucleotides align to TRBD1. CDR3 length: 14 amino acids. The germline V gene has CDR1 MNHNY and CDR2 SVGAGI (reference sequence). The trim removed 4 bases at V and 8 bases at J, leaving 10 bases unmatched.

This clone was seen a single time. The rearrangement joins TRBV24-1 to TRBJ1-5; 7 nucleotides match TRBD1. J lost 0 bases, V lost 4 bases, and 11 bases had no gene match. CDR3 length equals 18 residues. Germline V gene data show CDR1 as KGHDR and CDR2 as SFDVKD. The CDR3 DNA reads TGTGCCACCAGTGACCCTTACCGGGACAGTCATAGCAATCAGCCCCAGCATTTT. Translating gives CATSDPYRDSHSNQPQHF.

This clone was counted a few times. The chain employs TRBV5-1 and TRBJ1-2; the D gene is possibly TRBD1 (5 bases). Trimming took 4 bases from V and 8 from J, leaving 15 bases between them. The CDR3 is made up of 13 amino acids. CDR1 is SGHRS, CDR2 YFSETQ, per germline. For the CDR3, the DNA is TGCGCCAGCAGCGCGCAGGGAACAGAGGGCTACACCTTC. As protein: CASSAQGTEGYTF.

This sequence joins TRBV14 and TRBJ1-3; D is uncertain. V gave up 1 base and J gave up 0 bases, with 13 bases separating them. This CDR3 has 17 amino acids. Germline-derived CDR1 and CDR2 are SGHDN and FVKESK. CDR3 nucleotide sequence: TGTGCCAGCAGCCAAGGAGCCGCCGGGTACTCTGGAAACACCATATATTTT. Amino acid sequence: CASSQGAAGYSGNTIYF.

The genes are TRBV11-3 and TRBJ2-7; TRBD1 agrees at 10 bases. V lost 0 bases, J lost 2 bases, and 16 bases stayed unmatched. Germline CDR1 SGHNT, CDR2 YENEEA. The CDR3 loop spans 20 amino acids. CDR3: CASSLDQGTGEAGGPYEQYF. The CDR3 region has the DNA TGTGCCAGCAGCTTAGATCAGGGGACAGGGGAGGCGGGAGGCCCCTACGAGCAGTACTTC.

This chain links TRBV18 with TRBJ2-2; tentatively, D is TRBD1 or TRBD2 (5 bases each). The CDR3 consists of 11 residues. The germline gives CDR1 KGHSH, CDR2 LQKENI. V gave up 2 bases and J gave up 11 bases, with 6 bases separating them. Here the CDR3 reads CASSPGGELFF. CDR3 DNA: TGTGCCAGCTCACCAGGGGGAGAGCTGTTTTTT.

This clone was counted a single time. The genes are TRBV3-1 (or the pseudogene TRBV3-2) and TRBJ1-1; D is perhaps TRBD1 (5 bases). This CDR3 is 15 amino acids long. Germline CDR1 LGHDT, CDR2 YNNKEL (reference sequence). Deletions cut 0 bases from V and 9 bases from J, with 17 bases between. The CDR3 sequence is CASSQDGVGGRKAFF. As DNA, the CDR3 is TGTGCCAGCAGCCAAGACGGGGTGGGGGGTAGGAAAGCTTTCTTT.

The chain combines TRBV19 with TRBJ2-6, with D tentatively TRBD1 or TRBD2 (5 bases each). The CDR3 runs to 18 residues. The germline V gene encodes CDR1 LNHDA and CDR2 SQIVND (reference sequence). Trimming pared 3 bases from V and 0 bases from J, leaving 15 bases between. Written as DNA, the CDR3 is TGTGCCAGTAGTATTGGGACGCAGACGTTCTCTGGGGCCAACGTCCTGACTTTC. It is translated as CASSIGTQTFSGANVLTF.

CDR3 protein: CASSWTVNTEAFF. As DNA, the CDR3 is TGTGCCAGCAGCTGGACAGTGAACACTGAAGCTTTCTTT. V and J are TRBV5-6 and TRBJ1-1; the D gene is possibly TRBD1 (6 bases). Germline V gives CDR1 SGHDT, CDR2 YYEEEE. V lost 3 bases, J lost 0 bases, and 6 bases lay in between. The CDR3 has 13 amino acids.

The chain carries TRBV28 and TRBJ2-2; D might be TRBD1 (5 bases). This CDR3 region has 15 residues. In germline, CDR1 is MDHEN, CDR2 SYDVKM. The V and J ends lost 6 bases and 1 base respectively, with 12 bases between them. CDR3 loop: CASRTGQGNTGELFF. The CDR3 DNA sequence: TGTGCCAGCAGGACTGGGCAGGGGAACACCGGGGAGCTGTTTTTT.